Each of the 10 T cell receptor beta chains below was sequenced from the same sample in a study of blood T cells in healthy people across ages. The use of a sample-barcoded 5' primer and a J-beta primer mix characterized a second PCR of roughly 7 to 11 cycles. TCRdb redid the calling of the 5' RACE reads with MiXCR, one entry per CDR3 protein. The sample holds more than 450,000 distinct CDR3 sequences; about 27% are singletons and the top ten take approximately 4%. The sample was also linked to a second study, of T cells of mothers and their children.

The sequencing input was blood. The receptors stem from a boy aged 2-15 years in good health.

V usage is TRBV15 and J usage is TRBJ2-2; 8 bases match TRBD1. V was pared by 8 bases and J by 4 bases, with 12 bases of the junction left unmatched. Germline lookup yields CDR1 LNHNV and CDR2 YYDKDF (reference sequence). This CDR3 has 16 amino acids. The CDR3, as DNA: TGTGCCACCGTTAGGGAGACAGGGGCGGGCACCGGGGAGCTGTTTTTT. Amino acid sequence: CATVRETGAGTGELFF.

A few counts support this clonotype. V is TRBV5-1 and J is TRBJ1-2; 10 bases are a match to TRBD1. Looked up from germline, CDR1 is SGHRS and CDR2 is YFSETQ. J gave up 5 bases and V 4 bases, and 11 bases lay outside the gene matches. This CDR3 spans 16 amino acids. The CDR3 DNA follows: TGCGCCAGCAGCACCGGGACAGGGGAGGTGATGTATGGCTACACCTTC. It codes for CASSTGTGEVMYGYTF.

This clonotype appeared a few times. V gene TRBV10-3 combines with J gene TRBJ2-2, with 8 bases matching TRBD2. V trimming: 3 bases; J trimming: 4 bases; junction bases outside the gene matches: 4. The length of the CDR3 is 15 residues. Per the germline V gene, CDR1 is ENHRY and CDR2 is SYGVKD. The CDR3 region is CAISDRGGITGELFF. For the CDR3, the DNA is TGTGCCATCAGTGACCGGGGGGGTATCACCGGGGAGCTGTTTTTT.

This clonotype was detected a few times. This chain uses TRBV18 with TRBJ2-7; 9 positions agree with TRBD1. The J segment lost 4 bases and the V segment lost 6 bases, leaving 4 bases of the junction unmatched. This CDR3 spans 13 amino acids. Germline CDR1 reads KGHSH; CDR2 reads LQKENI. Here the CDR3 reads CASSWDRAYEQYF. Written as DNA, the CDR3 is TGTGCCAGCTCCTGGGACAGGGCGTACGAGCAGTACTTC.

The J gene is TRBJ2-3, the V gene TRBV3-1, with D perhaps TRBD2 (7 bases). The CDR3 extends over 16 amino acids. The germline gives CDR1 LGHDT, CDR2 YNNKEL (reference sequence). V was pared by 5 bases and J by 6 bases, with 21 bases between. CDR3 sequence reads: CASSDHRGARGDTQYF. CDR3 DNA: TGTGCCAGCAGCGACCATCGGGGGGCCCGGGGTGATACGCAGTATTTT.

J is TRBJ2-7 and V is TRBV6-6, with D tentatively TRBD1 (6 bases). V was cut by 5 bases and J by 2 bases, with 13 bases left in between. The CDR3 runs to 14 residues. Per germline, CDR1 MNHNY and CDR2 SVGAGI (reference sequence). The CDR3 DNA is TGTGCCAGCAGTGGTGGGGGCCTTCCCTACGAGCAGTACTTC. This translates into CASSGGGLPYEQYF.

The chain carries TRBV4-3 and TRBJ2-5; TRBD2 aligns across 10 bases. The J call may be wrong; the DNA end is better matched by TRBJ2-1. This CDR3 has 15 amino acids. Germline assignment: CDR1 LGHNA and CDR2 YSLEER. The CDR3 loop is CASSLLAGPYNEQFF. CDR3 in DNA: TGCGCCAGCAGCCTACTAGCGGGGCCATACAATGAGCAGTTCTTC.

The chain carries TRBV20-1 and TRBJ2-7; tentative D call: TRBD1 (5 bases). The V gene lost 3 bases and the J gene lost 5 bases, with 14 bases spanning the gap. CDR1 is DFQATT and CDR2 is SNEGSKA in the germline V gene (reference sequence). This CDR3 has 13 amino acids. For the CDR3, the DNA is TGCAGTGCTAGGAGACCAGAACAGGACGAGCAGTACTTC. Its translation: CSARRPEQDEQYF.

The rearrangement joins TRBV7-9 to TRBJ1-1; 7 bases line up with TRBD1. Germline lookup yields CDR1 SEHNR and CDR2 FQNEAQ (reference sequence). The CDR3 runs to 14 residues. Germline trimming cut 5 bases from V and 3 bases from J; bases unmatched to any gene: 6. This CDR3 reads CASSGGTVDTEAFF. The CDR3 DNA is TGTGCCAGCAGCGGCGGGACAGTAGACACTGAAGCTTTCTTT.

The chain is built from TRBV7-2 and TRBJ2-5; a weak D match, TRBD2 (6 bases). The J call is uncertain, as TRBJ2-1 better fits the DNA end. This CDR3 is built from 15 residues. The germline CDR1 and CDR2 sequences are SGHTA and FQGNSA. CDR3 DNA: TGTGCCAGCAGCGAGCCGGGAGTTTCATACAATGAGCAGTTCTTC. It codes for CASSEPGVSYNEQFF.